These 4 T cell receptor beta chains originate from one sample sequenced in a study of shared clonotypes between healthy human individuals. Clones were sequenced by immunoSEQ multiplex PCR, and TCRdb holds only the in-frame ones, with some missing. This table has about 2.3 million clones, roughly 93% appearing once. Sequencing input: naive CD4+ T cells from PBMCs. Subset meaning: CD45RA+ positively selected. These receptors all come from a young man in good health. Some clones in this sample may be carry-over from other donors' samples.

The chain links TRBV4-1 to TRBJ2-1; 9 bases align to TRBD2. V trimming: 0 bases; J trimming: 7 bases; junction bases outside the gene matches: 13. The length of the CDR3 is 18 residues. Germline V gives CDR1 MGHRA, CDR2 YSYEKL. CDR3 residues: CASSQDGLTSGARNEQFF. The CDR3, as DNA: TGCGCCAGCAGCCAAGATGGCTTGACTAGCGGAGCTAGGAATGAGCAGTTCTTC.

CDR3 in amino acids: CSVEEGLAVDTQYF. The DNA of the CDR3 is TGCAGCGTTGAAGAGGGTCTAGCAGTAGATACGCAGTATTTT. The chain employs TRBV29-1 and TRBJ2-3; tentatively, D is TRBD2 (5 bases). Germline CDR1 is SQVTM and CDR2 is ANQGSEA. V lost 0 bases to trimming and J lost 5 bases, with 12 bases between them. The CDR3 consists of 14 residues.

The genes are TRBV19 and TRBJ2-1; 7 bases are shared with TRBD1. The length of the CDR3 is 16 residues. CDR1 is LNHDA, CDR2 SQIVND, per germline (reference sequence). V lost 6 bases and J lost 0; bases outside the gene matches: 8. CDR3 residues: CASSRTGMSSYNEQFF. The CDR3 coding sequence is TGTGCCAGTAGCCGGACAGGTATGAGCTCCTACAATGAGCAGTTCTTC.

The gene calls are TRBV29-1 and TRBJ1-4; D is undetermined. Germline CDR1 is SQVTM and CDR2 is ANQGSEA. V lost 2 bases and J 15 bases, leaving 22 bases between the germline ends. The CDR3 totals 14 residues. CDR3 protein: CSVEWVADSRVVFF. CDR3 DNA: TGCAGCGTTGAATGGGTGGCCGACTCGAGAGTAGTGTTTTTT.